Following are 10 T cell receptor beta chains from one sample sequenced in a study of blood T cell repertoires in COVID-19. Libraries were prepared by immunoSEQ multiplex PCR; TCRdb keeps only in-frame clonotypes and omits some of them. Of 200,000 or so clones in the sample, around 80% are singletons; the top ten hold around 13%. The sequenced sample consisted of peripheral blood. The receptors come from a human donor in a cohort sampled during active COVID-19.

The V and J genes are TRBV6-5 and TRBJ2-7; 7 nucleotides agree with TRBD1. V was pared by 10 bases and J by 0 bases, with 9 bases of the junction left unmatched. The CDR3 loop spans 14 amino acids. Per the germline V gene, CDR1 is MNHEY and CDR2 is SVGAGI. For the CDR3, the DNA is TGTGCCACCCAATCCAGGGGGAGCTCCTACGAGCAGTACTTC. As protein: CATQSRGSSYEQYF.

V is TRBV7-9 and J is TRBJ1-2; 11 positions match TRBD1. Germline assignment: CDR1 SEHNR and CDR2 FQNEAQ (reference sequence). The CDR3 is 17 amino acids. The V and J ends lost 5 bases and 3 bases, in that order; junction bases with no gene match: 11. CDR3 sequence: CASSPRTGGLIDYGYTF. The CDR3 bases are TGTGCCAGCAGCCCTAGGACAGGGGGCTTAATTGACTATGGCTACACCTTC. Full variable domain (missing parts from reference TRBV7-9 and TRBJ1-2): DTGVSQNPRHKITKRGQNVTFRCDPISEHNRLYWYRQTLGQGPEFLTYFQNEAQLEKSRLLSDRFSAERPKGSFSTLEIQRTEQGDSAMYLCASSPRTGGLIDYGYTFGSGTRLTVV.

The chain combines TRBV5-1 with TRBJ2-2; weak D call: TRBD2 (6 bases). The CDR3 has 16 residues. V lost 4 bases and J lost 4, with 17 bases in between. In germline, CDR1 is SGHRS, CDR2 YFSETQ. The CDR3 DNA reads TGCGCCAGCAGCGACCCCTCGGGGGTAGGCACCGGGGAGCTGTTTTTT. Residues: CASSDPSGVGTGELFF. Full variable domain (remainder filled in from reference TRBV5-1 and TRBJ2-2): KAGVTQTPRYLIKTRGQQVTLSCSPISGHRSVSWYQQTPGQGLQFLFEYFSETQRNKGNFPGRFSGRQFSNSRSEMNVSTLELGDSALYLCASSDPSGVGTGELFFGEGSRLTVL.

The V call is TRBV28, the J call TRBJ1-1, with D maybe TRBD1 (5 bases). Germline CDR1 MDHEN, CDR2 SYDVKM. This CDR3 comprises 16 residues. V lost 6 bases and J lost 1, with 18 bases in between. The CDR3 spells CASRLRRAGGNTEAFF. In DNA, the CDR3 is TGTGCCAGCAGACTGAGGAGGGCTGGGGGGAACACTGAAGCTTTCTTT. The full variable domain, with the rest looked up from reference TRBV28 and TRBJ1-1, is DVKVTQSSRYLVKRTGEKVFLECVQDMDHENMFWYRQDPGLGLRLIYFSYDVKMKEKGDIPEGYSVSREKKERFSLILESASTNQTSMYLCASRLRRAGGNTEAFFGQGTRLTVV.

J is TRBJ2-7 and V is TRBV5-4, with D possibly TRBD1 on 6 matching bases. The CDR3 runs 14 residues. The V end was cut by 2 bases, the J end by 2 bases, with 11 bases between. Germline values: CDR1 SGHNT, CDR2 YYREEE (reference sequence). CDR3 nucleotide sequence: TGTGCCAGCAGCTTTGGACAGCAAACCTACGAGCAGTACTTC. Translating gives CASSFGQQTYEQYF.

The V and J genes are TRBV7-2 and TRBJ2-1; 11 positions agree with TRBD2. V lost 3 bases, J lost 12 bases, and 13 bases stayed unmatched. The CDR3 contains 16 residues. Per germline, CDR1 SGHTA and CDR2 FQGNSA. The CDR3 DNA follows: TGTGCCAGCAGCTTTCTCGGACTAGCGGGCGGCAACCCGCAGTTCTTC. Protein: CASSFLGLAGGNPQFF. The full variable domain, in which reference TRBV7-2 and TRBJ2-1 provide the parts outside the CDR3, is GAGVSQSPSNKVTEKGKDVELRCDPISGHTALYWYRQSLGQGLEFLIYFQGNSAPDKSGLPSDRFSAERTGGSVSTLTIQRTQQEDSAVYLCASSFLGLAGGNPQFFGPGTRLTVL.

The CDR3 loop is CASSSPGVYYGYTF. CDR3 coding DNA: TGTGCCAGTAGCTCACCGGGGGTTTACTATGGCTACACCTTC. This chain uses TRBV19 with TRBJ1-2; D might be TRBD1 (5 bases). This CDR3 has 14 residues. Deletions cut 6 bases from V and 3 bases from J, with 14 bases between. Germline CDR1 and CDR2: LNHDA and SQIVND (reference sequence).

The gene calls are TRBV3-1 (or the pseudogene TRBV3-2) and TRBJ2-3; a weak D match, TRBD2 (5 bases). Trimming removed 1 base from V and 10 bases from J, with 12 bases in between. Germline V gives CDR1 LGHDT, CDR2 YNNKEL (reference sequence). The CDR3 has 13 amino acids. CDR3 DNA sequence: TGTGCCAGCAGCCAAGGGGCAAGCGGTGCGCAGTATTTT. This translates into CASSQGASGAQYF.

The chain employs TRBV6-2 or TRBV6-3 and TRBJ2-1, with TRBD2 matching 11 bases. J was trimmed by 7 bases and V by 1 base; bases with no gene match: 0. CDR3 length: 14 amino acids. Germline V gene sequence: CDR1 MNHEY, CDR2 SVGEGT. CDR3 protein: CASSYWTSGNEQFF. The CDR3 DNA follows: TGTGCCAGCAGTTACTGGACTAGCGGGAATGAGCAGTTCTTC.

The V call is TRBV7-9, the J call TRBJ2-7, with 13 bases that match TRBD2. Germline V gives CDR1 SEHNR, CDR2 FQNEAQ (reference sequence). This CDR3 is 16 amino acids long. The J segment lost 7 bases and the V segment lost 4 bases, leaving 10 bases of the junction unmatched. The chain's CDR3 is CASSSKGLAGAWEQYF. As DNA, the CDR3 is TGTGCCAGCAGCTCGAAAGGACTAGCGGGAGCTTGGGAGCAGTACTTC.